The 28 T cell receptor beta chains presented below share a single source sample, sequenced in a study of blood T cell repertoires in COVID-19 (dated by TCRdb to 2018 to 2021). Libraries were built with the immunoSEQ multiplex PCR assay. TCRdb stores this immuneACCESS table with in-frame sequences only. Part of the clones is absent; in the studies checked, under half of the shortfall reflects unresolved V genes, and no reason is known for the rest. Recorded for this sample are about 150,000 clones; 70% to 85% of them occurred a single time. About 29% of the sample lies in the top ten. Sequencing input: peripheral blood. All receptors derive from a woman aged 55-69 years with acute or convalescent COVID-19.

The J gene is TRBJ2-7, the V gene TRBV10-3; TRBD1 is a possible D gene (6 bases). Germline V lookup: CDR1 ENHRY, CDR2 SYGVKD. Deletions cut 6 bases from V and 2 bases from J, with 20 bases between. The CDR3 length is 16 residues. The CDR3 coding sequence is TGTGCCATCAGAGTATCCCGGGACACCGGCACCTACGAGCAGTACTTC. This sequence encodes CAIRVSRDTGTYEQYF.

The genes are TRBV14 and TRBJ1-4; TRBD1 is a possible D gene (5 bases). The CDR3 length is 13 residues. Trimming cost V 1 base and J 8 bases, with 8 bases left between them. Germline V lookup: CDR1 SGHDN, CDR2 FVKESK. CDR3: CASSQVGGEKLFF. The CDR3 DNA sequence: TGTGCCAGCAGCCAAGTCGGGGGGGAAAAACTGTTTTTT.

This clone was picked up a small number of times. V gene TRBV9 combines with J gene TRBJ1-1; no firm D call. CDR1 SGDLS and CDR2 YYNGEE come from the germline V gene. The CDR3 totals 13 residues. Trimming cost V 3 bases and J 0 bases, with 6 bases left between them. The DNA for the CDR3 is TGTGCCAGCAGCGCCTCCTTGAACACTGAAGCTTTCTTT. Amino acids: CASSASLNTEAFF.

V usage is TRBV5-1 and J usage is TRBJ2-5; the D gene is possibly TRBD1 (6 bases). Trimming removed 0 bases at V and 1 base at J, with 10 bases between. The length of the CDR3 is 15 residues. Germline V gene sequence: CDR1 SGHRS, CDR2 YFSETQ. CDR3 sequence (DNA): TGCGCCAGCAGCTTGGGGGACATTCCCCAAGAGACCCAGTACTTC. Its protein product is CASSLGDIPQETQYF.

The CDR3 reads CASRATGDYGQPQHF. The CDR3 DNA reads as TGTGCCAGCAGAGCGACAGGGGATTATGGTCAGCCCCAGCATTTT. V and J are TRBV2 and TRBJ1-5; 8 bases match TRBD1. The CDR3 extends over 15 amino acids. Germline CDR1 SNHLY, CDR2 FYNNEI. Trimming removed 6 bases from V and 6 bases from J; junction bases left unmatched: 10. Drawing the rest from reference TRBV2 and TRBJ1-5, the complete variable domain is EPEVTQTPSHQVTQMGQEVILRCVPISNHLYFYWYRQILGQKVEFLVSFYNNEISEKSEIFDDQFSVERPDGSNFTLKIRSTKLEDSAMYFCASRATGDYGQPQHFGDGTRLSIL.

This rearrangement joins TRBV4-1 to TRBJ1-4; 7 bases map to TRBD1. The germline gives CDR1 MGHRA, CDR2 YSYEKL. This CDR3 is built from 14 residues. The ends lost 4 bases at V and 7 bases at J; junction bases unmatched: 6. CDR3 DNA sequence: TGCGCCAGCAGCCTCAGACAGGGTGGTGAAAAACTGTTTTTT. This sequence encodes CASSLRQGGEKLFF.

The chain carries TRBV6-6 and TRBJ1-1; TRBD1 matches at 8 bases. Per germline, CDR1 MNHNY and CDR2 SVGAGI (reference sequence). The V gene end was trimmed by 3 bases and the J gene end by 8 bases; junction bases not matched to a gene: 2. This CDR3 has 12 residues. The CDR3 nucleotides read TGTGCCAGCAGTTATGGACAGGGAGAAGCTTTCTTT. It specifies CASSYGQGEAFF.

This chain uses TRBV20-1 with TRBJ1-4; D is unresolved. The CDR3 runs 11 residues. Trimming took off 3 bases at V and 7 bases at J, with 6 bases between the two ends. Germline values: CDR1 DFQATT, CDR2 SNEGSKA (reference sequence). The CDR3 here is CSASRSEKLFF. CDR3 DNA sequence: TGCAGTGCTAGTCGGAGTGAAAAACTGTTTTTT.

The rearrangement joins TRBV7-2 to TRBJ2-1; D might be TRBD1 (5 bases). Trimming removed 3 bases from V and 2 bases from J, with 14 bases in between. CDR1 and CDR2 from the germline V gene are SGHTA and FQGNSA. This CDR3 is built from 16 residues. CDR3 region: CASSFFVSTAYNEQFF. CDR3 in DNA: TGTGCCAGCAGCTTTTTCGTATCGACAGCCTACAATGAGCAGTTCTTC.

V is TRBV29-1 and J is TRBJ1-1, with 7 bases matching TRBD1. The V segment lost 7 bases and the J segment 0 bases; nucleotides outside the gene matches: 5. The CDR3 sequence is 13 residues long. CDR1 and CDR2 from the germline V gene are SQVTM and ANQGSEA. This chain's CDR3 is CSACGQVNTEAFF. The CDR3 bases are TGCAGCGCCTGTGGACAGGTGAACACTGAAGCTTTCTTT.

This clone was picked up one time. The rearrangement links TRBV5-1 to TRBJ1-1; weak D call: TRBD1 (5 bases). Trimming removed 4 bases from V and 0 bases from J, with 16 bases in between. Germline assignment: CDR1 SGHRS and CDR2 YFSETQ. The CDR3 extends over 16 amino acids. The CDR3 DNA follows: TGCGCCAGCAGCGTGGGCGCAAGGGGTATGAACACTGAAGCTTTCTTT. Protein: CASSVGARGMNTEAFF.

The chain is built from TRBV25-1 and TRBJ2-5, with 7 bases lining up with TRBD1. With V trimmed by 1 base and J by 5 bases, 10 bases remained unmatched. CDR3 length equals 16 residues. CDR1 and CDR2 (germline): MGHDK, SYGVNS. CDR3 in amino acids: CASSESRSGGGETQYF. CDR3 sequence (DNA): TGTGCCAGCAGTGAATCCCGCTCAGGGGGTGGCGAGACCCAGTACTTC.

The chain is built from TRBV3-1 (or the pseudogene TRBV3-2) and TRBJ1-3; tentatively, D is TRBD1 (6 bases). Germline V CDR1 and CDR2: LGHDT, YNNKEL (reference sequence). V was cut by 0 bases and J by 4 bases, with 16 bases left in between. The CDR3 contains 17 residues. CDR3 bases: TGTGCCAGCAGCCAAGAAGGAATCGCACAGGGAGGAAACACCATATATTTT. Translating gives CASSQEGIAQGGNTIYF.

This clone is a singleton in its sample. The gene calls are TRBV21-1 and TRBJ1-5; TRBD1, the table's D call, lacks a check against the DNA. TRBV21-1 has pseudogene status. The CDR3 runs to 16 residues. In DNA, the CDR3 is TGTGCCAGCAGCAAAGACCTCGGCAGGGGCAATCAGCCCCAGCATTTT. It codes for CASSKDLGRGNQPQHF.

This sequence joins TRBV19 and TRBJ1-2, with TRBD1 identical over 7 bases. Germline V gene data show CDR1 as LNHDA and CDR2 as SQIVND (reference sequence). There are 14 residues in the CDR3. After removal of 5 bases from V and 7 bases from J, the junction contained 10 bases not matched to a gene. The CDR3 bases are TGTGCCAGTAGTGTCGAACAGGGGATCGGTGGCTACACCTTC. As protein: CASSVEQGIGGYTF. The full variable domain, with the rest looked up from reference TRBV19 and TRBJ1-2, is DGGITQSPKYLFRKEGQNVTLSCEQNLNHDAMYWYRQDPGQGLRLIYYSQIVNDFQKGDIAEGYSVSREKKESFPLTVTSAQKNPTAFYLCASSVEQGIGGYTFGSGTRLTVV.

The chain joins TRBV10-3 to TRBJ2-5; 7 bases are shared with TRBD2. Germline trimming cut 10 bases from V and 4 bases from J; bases unmatched to any gene: 15. This CDR3 has 15 amino acids. Looked up from germline, CDR1 is ENHRY and CDR2 is SYGVKD. The CDR3 DNA sequence: TGTGCCACCCAACGTTGGGGGGGGGATTTAGAGACCCAGTACTTC. Encoded protein: CATQRWGGDLETQYF.

The sample holds a few counts of this clone. The V gene is TRBV9, the J gene TRBJ2-2; D is unresolved. CDR3 length: 13 residues. Trimming cost V 7 bases and J 4 bases, with 11 bases left between them. Germline assignment: CDR1 SGDLS and CDR2 YYNGEE. The CDR3 DNA reads as TGTGCCAGCGGCCCGAGGAGCACCGGGGAGCTGTTTTTT. Its protein is CASGPRSTGELFF.

The genes are TRBV27 and TRBJ1-6, with D possibly being TRBD1 (6 bases). CDR3 size: 17 residues. V dropped 7 bases and J dropped 9 bases, with 25 bases sitting between them. Germline V gene data show CDR1 as MNHEY and CDR2 as SMNVEV (reference sequence). Here the CDR3 reads CASTLRRQVPFVSPLHF. DNA of the CDR3: TGTGCCAGCACCCTACGCCGACAGGTTCCCTTCGTTTCACCCCTCCACTTT.

The chain couples TRBV7-9 to TRBJ1-4, with 9 bases fitting TRBD1. The V gene end was trimmed by 4 bases and the J gene end by 8 bases; junction bases not matched to a gene: 8. The germline CDR1 and CDR2 sequences are SEHNR and FQNEAQ (reference sequence). This CDR3 spans 15 amino acids. The CDR3 is CASSSTTGGIEKLFF. CDR3 in DNA: TGTGCCAGCAGCTCAACAACAGGGGGCATAGAAAAACTGTTTTTT.

The chain couples TRBV7-6 to TRBJ1-6, with D unresolved. From germline, CDR1 is SGHVS and CDR2 FNYEAQ. V was clipped by 1 base and J by 0 bases, with 7 bases between them. This CDR3 spans 16 amino acids. The CDR3 is CASSLGSYSYNSPLHF. The CDR3 DNA reads as TGTGCCAGCAGCTTAGGGTCCTACTCCTATAATTCACCCCTCCACTTT.

This chain links TRBV14 with TRBJ1-2; D not certain. V was cut by 0 bases and J by 4 bases, with 6 bases left in between. CDR1 and CDR2 (germline): SGHDN, FVKESK. This CDR3 has 13 residues. The CDR3, as DNA: TGTGCCAGCAGCCAAGATCCCAGCTATGGCTACACCTTC. It translates to CASSQDPSYGYTF.

This chain connects TRBV12-3 or TRBV12-4 to TRBJ1-5, with D tentatively TRBD1 (6 bases). V dropped 5 bases and J dropped 7 bases, with 12 bases sitting between them. CDR3 length: 13 amino acids. This CDR3 is CASSPRDIQPQHF. CDR3 sequence (DNA): TGTGCCAGCAGTCCGAGGGACATCCAGCCCCAGCATTTT.

V and J are TRBV27 and TRBJ2-5; tentatively, D is TRBD2 (7 bases). The CDR3 is 14 residues long. V was trimmed by 2 bases and J by 5 bases, leaving 12 bases between them. Germline assignment: CDR1 MNHEY and CDR2 SMNVEV (reference sequence). CDR3 sequence (DNA): TGTGCCAGCAGTTTAGGGGGGGGCCGGGAGACCCAGTACTTC. Its protein product is CASSLGGGRETQYF.

This clone appeared a few times. The chain links TRBV28 to TRBJ1-2; D perhaps matches TRBD1 (6 bases). The CDR3 runs 14 residues. Germline loops: CDR1 MDHEN, CDR2 SYDVKM. Trimming removed 8 bases from V and 7 bases from J, with 20 bases in between. The CDR3 bases are TGTGCCAGCGACACCCTTACAGGGTCGGGTGGCTACACCTTC. Protein product: CASDTLTGSGGYTF.

The rearrangement links TRBV5-1 to TRBJ2-5, with 8 bases matching TRBD2. Losses at the gene ends were 5 bases for V and 2 bases for J; bases not matched to a gene: 8. Germline V lookup: CDR1 SGHRS, CDR2 YFSETQ. The CDR3 length is 15 residues. CDR3 residues: CASRLTRGGQETQYF. As DNA, the CDR3 is TGCGCCAGCAGACTGACACGGGGGGGACAAGAGACCCAGTACTTC.

J is TRBJ2-1 and V is TRBV7-2, with a weak D call TRBD2 (6 bases). Trimming stripped 3 bases from V and 4 bases from J, with 13 bases between. CDR1 and CDR2 from the germline V gene are SGHTA and FQGNSA. The CDR3 sequence is 15 residues long. The CDR3 sequence is CASSLEGKRYNEQFF. CDR3 bases: TGTGCCAGCAGCTTGGAGGGGAAGCGGTACAATGAGCAGTTCTTC.

This chain uses TRBV11-2 with TRBJ2-2; unclear D gene. Trimming took 3 bases from V and 7 from J, leaving 9 bases between them. The CDR3 totals 13 residues. Germline-derived CDR1 and CDR2 are SGHAT and FQNNGV. The chain's CDR3 is CASSFRGHGELFF. The DNA of the CDR3 is TGTGCCAGCAGCTTTCGCGGTCACGGGGAGCTGTTTTTT.

The chain is built from TRBV5-1 and TRBJ2-1, with TRBD2 matching over 9 bases. CDR1 is SGHRS, CDR2 YFSETQ, per germline. Losses at the gene ends were 7 bases for V and 10 bases for J; bases not matched to a gene: 12. This CDR3 is built from 14 residues. The CDR3 DNA reads as TGCGCCAGCTTCTTTGGCGGGGGGGCCCAGGAGCAGTTCTTC. It codes for CASFFGGGAQEQFF.